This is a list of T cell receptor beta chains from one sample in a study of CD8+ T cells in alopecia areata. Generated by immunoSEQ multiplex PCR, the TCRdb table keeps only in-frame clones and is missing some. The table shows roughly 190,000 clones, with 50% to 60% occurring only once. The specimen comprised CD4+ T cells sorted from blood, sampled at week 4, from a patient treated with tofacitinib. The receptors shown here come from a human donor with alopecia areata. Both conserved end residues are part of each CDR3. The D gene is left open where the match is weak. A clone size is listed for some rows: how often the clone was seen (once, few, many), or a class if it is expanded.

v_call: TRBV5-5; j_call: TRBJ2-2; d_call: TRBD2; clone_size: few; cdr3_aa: CASSPPSRLAGGGELFF; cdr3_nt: TGTGCCAGCAGCCCTCCCTCGCGACTAGCGGGAGGGGGGGAGCTGTTTTTT
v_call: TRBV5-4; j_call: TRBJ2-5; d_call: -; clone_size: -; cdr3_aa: CASSSPGQETQYF; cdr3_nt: TGTGCCAGCAGCAGTCCCGGCCAAGAGACCCAGTACTTC
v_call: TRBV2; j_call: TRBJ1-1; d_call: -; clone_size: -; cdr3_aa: CASSERGGMNTEAFF; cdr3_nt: TGTGCCAGCAGTGAAAGAGGCGGGATGAACACTGAAGCTTTCTTT
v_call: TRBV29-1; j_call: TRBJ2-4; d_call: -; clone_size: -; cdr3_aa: CSVEWQGGNIQYF; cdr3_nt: TGCAGCGTTGAATGGCAGGGGGGAAACATTCAGTACTTC
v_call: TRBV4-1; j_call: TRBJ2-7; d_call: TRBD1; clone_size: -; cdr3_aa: CASSQPLQGAEQYF; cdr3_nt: TGCGCCAGCAGCCAACCACTCCAGGGGGCCGAGCAGTACTTC
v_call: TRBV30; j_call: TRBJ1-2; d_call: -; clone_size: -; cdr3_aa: CAWSEGAYYGYTF; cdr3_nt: TGTGCCTGGAGTGAAGGAGCGTACTATGGCTACACCTTC
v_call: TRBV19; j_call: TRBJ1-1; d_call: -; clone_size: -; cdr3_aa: CASTWWDTEAFF; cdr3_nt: TGTGCCAGTACGTGGTGGGACACTGAAGCTTTCTTT
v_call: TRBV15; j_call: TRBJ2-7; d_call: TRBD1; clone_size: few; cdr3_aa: CATSREPTGTGDHEQYF; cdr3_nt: TGTGCCACCAGCAGAGAGCCTACCGGGACAGGGGACCACGAGCAGTACTTC
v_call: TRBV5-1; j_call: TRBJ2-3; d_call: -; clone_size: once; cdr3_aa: CASSLRQGLRTDTQYF; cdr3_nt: TGCGCCAGCAGCTTGCGACAGGGACTCCGCACAGATACGCAGTATTTT
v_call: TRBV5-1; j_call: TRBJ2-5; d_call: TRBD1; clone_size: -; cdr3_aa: CASSPGTGAETQYF; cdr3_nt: TGCGCCAGCAGCCCCGGGACAGGGGCAGAGACCCAGTACTTC
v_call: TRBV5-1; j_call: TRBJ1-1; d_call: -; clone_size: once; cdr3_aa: CASSLASLNTEAFF; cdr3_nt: TGCGCCAGCAGCTTGGCATCGCTGAACACTGAAGCTTTCTTT
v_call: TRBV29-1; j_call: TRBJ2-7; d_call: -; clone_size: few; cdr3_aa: CSAAGFRNLNEQYF; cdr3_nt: TGCAGCGCTGCGGGTTTCAGGAACCTGAACGAGCAGTACTTC
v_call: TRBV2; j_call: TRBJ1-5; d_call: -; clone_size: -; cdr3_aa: CASRPGGNQPQHF; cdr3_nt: TGTGCCAGCCGGCCAGGGGGCAATCAGCCCCAGCATTTT
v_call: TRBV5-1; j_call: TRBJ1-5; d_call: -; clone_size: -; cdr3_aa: CASSYSGLDNQPQHF; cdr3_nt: TGCGCCAGCAGCTATTCCGGGTTGGACAATCAGCCCCAGCATTTT
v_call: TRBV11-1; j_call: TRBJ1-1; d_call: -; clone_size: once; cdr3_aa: CASSAGTSNTEAFF; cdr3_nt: TGTGCCAGCAGTGCCGGGACATCAAACACTGAAGCTTTCTTT
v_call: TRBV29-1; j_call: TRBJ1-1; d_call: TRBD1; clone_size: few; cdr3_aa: CSVVGSGGNTEAFF; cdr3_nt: TGCAGCGTTGTGGGGTCAGGGGGTAACACTGAAGCTTTCTTT